The 9 T cell receptor beta chains given below trace back to one sample, sequenced in a study of T cell repertoires in cytomegalovirus infection. TCRdb itself ran the reads through MiXCR, one entry per CDR3 protein. The sample records 900,000 to 950,000 distinct CDR3 sequences, around 32% being singletons. These receptors have no known antigen. The sequencing here drew on cultured CD8+ T cells from PBMCs, taken from culture after CMV antigen stimulation. The receptors shown here come from a human donor in good health (CMV status not recorded). Some clones in this sample may be carry-over from other donors' samples.

V and J are TRBV5-4 and TRBJ2-1; D may be TRBD2 (5 bases). Germline values: CDR1 SGHNT, CDR2 YYREEE (reference sequence). Trimming cost V 0 bases and J 9 bases, with 10 bases left between them. The CDR3 spans 13 residues. The CDR3 sequence is CASSLDFGVEQFF. DNA for the CDR3: TGTGCCAGCAGCTTGGATTTCGGGGTTGAGCAGTTCTTC.

Many counts were recorded for this clonotype. The rearrangement joins TRBV28 to TRBJ1-1, with unresolved D. This CDR3 spans 15 amino acids. Per germline, CDR1 MDHEN and CDR2 SYDVKM. The germline V and J ends were trimmed by 4 bases and 0 bases, with 12 bases remaining between them. The DNA of the CDR3 is TGTGCCAGCAGTTCTCCGGGGAAGATGAACACTGAAGCTTTCTTT. Its translation is CASSSPGKMNTEAFF.

This sequence joins TRBV7-9 and TRBJ2-4, with D possibly called TRBD1 or TRBD2 (5 bases each). Trimming took off 1 base at V and 10 bases at J, with 14 bases between the two ends. Germline values: CDR1 SEHNR, CDR2 FQNEAQ (reference sequence). The CDR3 consists of 14 residues. CDR3 protein: CASSLDRDPTIQYF. The CDR3 DNA reads as TGTGCCAGCAGCTTAGACCGGGACCCAACTATTCAGTACTTC.

V and J are TRBV27 and TRBJ1-2, with TRBD1 matching 7 bases. V trimming: 4 bases; J trimming: 3 bases; junction bases outside the gene matches: 5. The CDR3 covers 14 residues. CDR1 MNHEY and CDR2 SMNVEV come from the germline V gene (reference sequence). CDR3 sequence reads: CASSYGDSDYGYTF. Written as DNA, the CDR3 is TGTGCCAGCAGTTATGGGGACAGCGACTATGGCTACACCTTC.

This clonotype was observed at least ten times. The chain joins TRBV7-6 to TRBJ1-2; 8 bases are shared with TRBD1. The V gene's germline CDR1 is SGHVS and CDR2 FNYEAQ. With V trimmed by 5 bases and J by 5 bases, 7 bases remained unmatched. This CDR3 has 14 residues. The DNA of the CDR3 is TGTGCCAGCAGCCCCCGTGGACAGGGATATGGCTACACCTTC. Translation gives CASSPRGQGYGYTF.

This clonotype was recorded many times. The chain combines TRBV7-9 with TRBJ2-3; D is uncertain. With 4 bases removed from V and 0 bases from J, the gap between germline ends came to 8 bases. From germline, CDR1 is SEHNR and CDR2 FQNEAQ (reference sequence). CDR3 size: 14 residues. CDR3 protein: CASSSAASTDTQYF. In DNA, the CDR3 is TGTGCCAGCAGCTCCGCAGCTAGCACAGATACGCAGTATTTT.

Concerning this clonotype: The junction departs from germline at one end; a sequencing error may be responsible. The chain combines TRBV4-1 with TRBJ2-1; D gene ambiguous. CDR1 is MGHRA, CDR2 YSYEKL, per germline. The CDR3 totals 16 residues. The CDR3 loop reads CASSQDLVLAYNEQFF. The DNA for the CDR3 is TGTGCCAGCAGCCAAGATCTCGTGCTAGCCTACAATGAGCAGTTCTTC.

The gene calls are TRBV29-1 and TRBJ2-5, with D maybe TRBD2 (5 bases). Trimming removed 0 bases at V and 1 base at J, with 15 bases between. The CDR3 consists of 16 residues. Germline-derived CDR1 and CDR2 are SQVTM and ANQGSEA. The CDR3 region is CSVEDSARDLQETQYF. The CDR3 DNA reads TGCAGCGTTGAAGATAGTGCCCGGGATCTCCAAGAGACCCAGTACTTC.

This clonotype was counted a few times. This chain joins TRBV5-4 and TRBJ1-1, with a tentative D call TRBD1 (6 bases). V lost 0 bases, J lost 6 bases, and 12 bases lay in between. The CDR3 loop spans 14 amino acids. Per the germline V gene, CDR1 is SGHNT and CDR2 is YYREEE (reference sequence). CDR3 loop: CASSLEQGSAEAFF. The CDR3 DNA reads TGTGCCAGCAGCTTGGAACAGGGTAGTGCTGAAGCTTTCTTT.